The clone carrying this T cell receptor beta chain was found many times. Its antigen is not identified. The data stem from a study of regulatory T cells in long-lasting Graves disease. About the research overall: Graves' disease counted as persistent after over 5 years of antithyroid drugs with positive TSH receptor antibodies. Overall study results and limits: Those with persistent disease had in common more public clonotypes (about 2,700) than new patients (about 970).

Relying on iRepertoire HTBI primers and Arm-PCR of CDR3 regions, the team built TCR beta libraries. In the original workflow: Overall, samples carried 62 TRBV and over 12 TRBJ segments. TCRdb reprocessed the multiplex PCR reads via MiXCR and lists one record per CDR3 protein. The V and J calls reflect TCRdb's pipeline rather than the authors' work. The sample contains roughly 400,000 distinct CDR3 sequences, around a fifth of which appear only once. Time point meaning: persistent/refractory GD, antithyroid drugs over 5 years with positive TRAb. RNA from PBMCs was the source of the TCR library. Collection of peripheral blood (approximately 9 milliliters) was done using EDTA tubes. Sequenced here: peripheral blood mononuclear cells (PBMCs), sampled when the disease was refractory, from a patient treated with antithyroid drugs. This receptor was taken from a female donor with Graves disease.

DNA of the CDR3: TGTGCCAGCAGCGCGGGGTTTTTAACCTATGTCAACACTGAAGCTTTCTTT. Its translation: CASSAGFLTYVNTEAFF. The chain couples TRBV2 to TRBJ1-1, with D hard to call. V was pared by 6 bases and J by 2 bases, with 22 bases between. Germline lookup yields CDR1 SNHLY and CDR2 FYNNEI. The CDR3 runs to 17 residues.